This T cell receptor beta chain was identified in a study of beta chain features in type 1 diabetes. V was cut by 0 bases and J by 0 bases, with 6 bases left in between. The CDR3 has 14 amino acids. Germline CDR1 is LGHNA and CDR2 is YNFKEQ. Sequencing targeted expressed TCRB transcripts, as all isolated RNA had been reverse transcribed. There were 3.5 million or so reads on average in the naive, central memory and regulatory T cell samples. The assay was immunoSEQ multiplex PCR, and TCRdb's table has in-frame clones only and misses some. Altogether 130,000 or so clones are present, over 8% being singletons, with the ten largest covering 0.65%. Study findings and constraints: PCR may have favored shorter templates equally in patients and controls. Researchers reported that naive, central memory and Treg TCRB repertoires appeared more similar in patients than in healthy donors.

A note on this clone: The antigen remains undetermined.

This TCR derives from a middle-aged woman in good health. This chain joins TRBV4-2 and TRBJ2-7; D is unclear. Material: central memory CD4+ T cells from blood. In nucleotides, the CDR3 is TGTGCCAGCAGCCAAGAAACTAACTCCTACGAGCAGTACTTC. Translation gives CASSQETNSYEQYF.